Following are 29 T cell receptor beta chains from one sample sequenced in a study of blood T cells in healthy people across ages. For the second PCR, which ran for about 6 to 11 cycles, a sample-barcoded 5' primer and a J-beta primer mix were used. TCRdb called the 5' RACE reads again in MiXCR, with one record for every CDR3 protein. The repertoire includes roughly 2 million distinct CDR3 sequences, just under 50% of them detected once, and approximately 2% sits in the top ten. Sequencing was done on a sample of blood. Source of these receptors: a woman in her 40s in good health.

This clonotype has just a few counts. One junction end does not reproduce the germline sequence, and a read error may be involved. The J gene is TRBJ2-4, the V gene TRBV6-5; either TRBD1 or TRBD2 may supply D (5 bases each). The assigned J gene may be wrong: the sequence end matches TRBJ2-7 better. The V gene's germline CDR1 is MNHEY and CDR2 SVGAGI. The CDR3 is 15 amino acids. DNA of the CDR3: TGTGCTAGCAGTTACGGGGCAGGGTTCGGGTACGAGCAGTACTTC. It encodes CASSYGAGFGYEQYF.

J is TRBJ2-3 and V is TRBV28, with D perhaps matching TRBD2 (5 bases). CDR1 and CDR2 from the germline V gene are MDHEN and SYDVKM. Trimming took 6 bases from V and 1 from J, leaving 14 bases between them. The length of the CDR3 is 15 residues. The CDR3 reads CASRGASTGTDTQYF. The CDR3 DNA reads TGTGCCAGCAGGGGCGCTAGCACGGGCACAGATACGCAGTATTTT.

In this sample, this clonotype turned up a few times. The rearrangement uses TRBV11-3 and TRBJ2-3; possible D gene TRBD2, 5 bases. Deletions cut 5 bases from V and 2 bases from J, with 11 bases between. This CDR3 is built from 14 residues. Per the germline V gene, CDR1 is SGHNT and CDR2 is YENEEA. This chain's CDR3 is CASSREADTDTQYF. In nucleotides, the CDR3 is TGTGCCAGCAGCCGAGAAGCGGACACAGATACGCAGTATTTT.

The chain joins TRBV29-1 to TRBJ2-3; D is unresolved. This CDR3 spans 12 amino acids. Looked up from germline, CDR1 is SQVTM and CDR2 is ANQGSEA. Trimming took 8 bases from V and 0 from J, leaving 9 bases between them. The CDR3 here is CSLTASTDTQYF. The CDR3, as DNA: TGCAGCCTTACGGCTAGCACAGATACGCAGTATTTT.

The V and J genes are TRBV6-2 or TRBV6-3 and TRBJ2-7; a weak D match, TRBD1 (6 bases). The CDR3 length is 14 residues. Germline V lookup: CDR1 MNHEY, CDR2 SVGEGT. V lost 7 bases to trimming and J lost 2 bases, with 15 bases between them. CDR3 sequence reads: CASTPDRLTYEQYF. For the CDR3, the DNA is TGTGCCAGCACCCCGGACAGACTAACCTACGAGCAGTACTTC.

The rearrangement joins TRBV12-3 or TRBV12-4 to TRBJ2-4, with D possibly TRBD1 on 6 matching bases. The CDR3 consists of 15 residues. V gave up 4 bases and J gave up 3 bases, with 13 bases separating them. The CDR3 DNA reads as TGTGCCAGCAGTTCATGGACAGTAGACAAAAACATTCAGTACTTC. Its protein product is CASSSWTVDKNIQYF.

The chain carries TRBV5-1 and TRBJ1-2, with D perhaps matching TRBD1 (6 bases). The V end was cut by 3 bases, the J end by 2 bases, with 14 bases between. From germline, CDR1 is SGHRS and CDR2 YFSETQ. There are 15 residues in the CDR3. The CDR3 bases are TGCGCCAGCAGCTCTTTTGGACAGACGAACTATGGCTACACCTTC. Its protein product is CASSSFGQTNYGYTF.

V is TRBV4-1 and J is TRBJ1-4; 9 bases line up with TRBD1. Germline V gene data show CDR1 as MGHRA and CDR2 as YSYEKL. The CDR3 runs 17 residues. With V trimmed by 0 bases and J by 8 bases, 10 bases remained unmatched. For the CDR3, the DNA is TGCGCCAGCAGCCAAGAACGAGGGACAGGGAGAGGGGAAAAACTGTTTTTT. Its protein product is CASSQERGTGRGEKLFF.

The chain carries TRBV27 and TRBJ2-3, with 10 bases that match TRBD2. CDR1 and CDR2 (germline): MNHEY, SMNVEV (reference sequence). V gave up 6 bases and J gave up 6 bases; unmatched junction bases: 12. CDR3 length: 16 amino acids. CDR3 bases: TGTGCCAGCAGAGACCAAAAGCGGGAGGGGCCGGATACGCAGTATTTT. It yields the protein CASRDQKREGPDTQYF.

The rearrangement joins TRBV28 to TRBJ1-2; 8 bases are a match to TRBD1. Per the germline V gene, CDR1 is MDHEN and CDR2 is SYDVKM. Trimming removed 7 bases from V and 4 bases from J; junction bases left unmatched: 8. The CDR3 contains 14 residues. Here the CDR3 DNA reads TGTGCCAGCACCCTCATTGGACAGGGCTATGGCTACACCTTC. This codes for CASTLIGQGYGYTF.

The table lists this clonotype with a few counts. This chain uses TRBV25-1 with TRBJ1-2; D might be TRBD1 (5 bases). The V gene's germline CDR1 is MGHDK and CDR2 SYGVNS. V was pared by 7 bases and J by 6 bases, with 9 bases between. The CDR3 runs 11 residues. CDR3 nucleotide sequence: TGTGCCAGCAATGGGGGTCATGGCTACACCTTC. The encoded protein is CASNGGHGYTF.

This clonotype was seen just once. The V call is TRBV6-2 or TRBV6-3, the J call TRBJ1-2, with D uncertain. This CDR3 is 14 amino acids long. Germline values: CDR1 MNHEY, CDR2 SVGEGT. The V end was cut by 0 bases, the J end by 6 bases, with 11 bases between. CDR3 amino acids: CASSYSGSGHGYTF. CDR3 DNA sequence: TGTGCCAGCAGTTACTCGGGCAGCGGACATGGCTACACCTTC.

CDR3 residues: CSARDSQRAGGTDTQYF. The CDR3, as DNA: TGCAGTGCTAGAGATTCCCAAAGAGCGGGTGGCACAGATACGCAGTATTTT. This chain joins TRBV20-1 and TRBJ2-3; TRBD2 might be the D (6 bases). CDR1 and CDR2 (germline): DFQATT, SNEGSKA (reference sequence). CDR3 length: 17 residues. Trimming removed 0 bases from V and 1 base from J, with 17 bases in between.

The gene calls are TRBV5-6 and TRBJ2-3; TRBD2 agrees at 12 bases. The CDR3 is made up of 19 amino acids. With V trimmed by 0 bases and J by 0 bases, 8 bases remained unmatched. CDR1 is SGHDT, CDR2 YYEEEE, per germline. CDR3: CASSLGLAGDSYSTDTQYF. CDR3 bases: TGTGCCAGCAGCTTGGGACTAGCGGGGGACTCCTATAGCACAGATACGCAGTATTTT.

The chain combines TRBV6-6 with TRBJ2-3; D not certain. The V and J ends lost 5 bases and 10 bases respectively, with 19 bases between them. The V gene's germline CDR1 is MNHNY and CDR2 SVGAGI (reference sequence). The CDR3 totals 14 residues. The CDR3: CASSPEAGTAAQYF. DNA for the CDR3: TGTGCCAGCAGTCCCGAGGCAGGAACGGCGGCGCAGTATTTT.

The chain carries TRBV7-9 and TRBJ1-4; 9 bases are a match to TRBD1. Germline-derived CDR1 and CDR2 are SEHNR and FQNEAQ (reference sequence). This CDR3 region has 14 residues. J was trimmed by 8 bases and V by 5 bases; bases with no gene match: 6. CDR3 residues: CASSAGQGGEKLFF. The CDR3 coding sequence is TGTGCCAGCAGCGCGGGACAGGGTGGCGAAAAACTGTTTTTT.

The genes are TRBV29-1 and TRBJ2-5, with TRBD1 matching over 7 bases. The trim removed 5 bases at V and 4 bases at J, leaving 19 bases unmatched. The germline CDR1 and CDR2 sequences are SQVTM and ANQGSEA. The CDR3 is 17 residues long. CDR3 nucleotide sequence: TGCAGCGTTCCCCGATTCGGGTTGACAGGGAAGGGAGAGACCCAGTACTTC. It is translated as CSVPRFGLTGKGETQYF.

Comments on this clonotype: This CDR3 is missing its conserved last phenylalanine or tryptophan, likely due to a read error. This chain connects TRBV7-9 to TRBJ2-7; D unresolved. V lost 1 base and J 2 bases, leaving 6 bases between the germline ends. There are 13 residues in the CDR3. Germline-derived CDR1 and CDR2 are SEHNR and FQNEAQ (reference sequence). The chain's CDR3 is CASSLVVAYEQYL. CDR3 DNA: TGTGCCAGCAGCTTAGTTGTCGCCTACGAGCAGTACCTC.

V is TRBV6-2 or TRBV6-3 and J is TRBJ2-7; D gene unclear. The V end lost 4 bases, the J end lost 6 bases, and 13 bases lay between the germline ends. From germline, CDR1 is MNHEY and CDR2 SVGEGT. The CDR3 contains 13 residues. Written as DNA, the CDR3 is TGTGCCAGCAGTTCCACGGAAGCCTTCGAGCAGTACTTC. Its protein product is CASSSTEAFEQYF.

This chain joins TRBV7-2 and TRBJ2-3; D ambiguous. The CDR3 length is 16 residues. From germline, CDR1 is SGHTA and CDR2 FQGNSA. Trimming took off 5 bases at V and 6 bases at J, with 21 bases between the two ends. The chain's CDR3 is CASSRITAPKWDTQYF. The CDR3 bases are TGTGCCAGCAGCCGCATCACAGCGCCAAAGTGGGATACGCAGTATTTT. Using reference TRBV7-2 and TRBJ2-3 for the parts outside the CDR3, the full variable domain is GAGVSQSPSNKVTEKGKDVELRCDPISGHTALYWYRQSLGQGLEFLIYFQGNSAPDKSGLPSDRFSAERTGGSVSTLTIQRTQQEDSAVYLCASSRITAPKWDTQYFGPGTRLTVL.

The V call is TRBV12-3 or TRBV12-4, the J call TRBJ1-2; no firm D call. Trimming removed 3 bases at V and 7 bases at J, with 12 bases between. This CDR3 region has 13 residues. The CDR3 region is CASSFAARGGYTF. CDR3 nucleotide sequence: TGTGCCAGCAGTTTCGCGGCCCGGGGTGGCTACACCTTC.

The sample holds one count of this clonotype. V usage is TRBV20-1 and J usage is TRBJ2-1, with unresolved D. With 1 base removed from V and 4 bases from J, the gap between germline ends came to 14 bases. Germline assignment: CDR1 DFQATT and CDR2 SNEGSKA (reference sequence). This CDR3 region has 15 residues. Here the CDR3 DNA reads TGCAGTGCTAGAGGTTCCGGGCTCTTTTACAATGAGCAGTTCTTC. Translation: CSARGSGLFYNEQFF.

J is TRBJ2-5 and V is TRBV6-2 or TRBV6-3; D unresolved. V lost 6 bases and J 2 bases, leaving 7 bases between the germline ends. The CDR3 contains 12 residues. Germline V gene lookup returns CDR1 MNHEY and CDR2 SVGEGT. The CDR3 DNA reads as TGTGCCAGCAGCACCGCACAAGAGACCCAGTACTTC. It yields the protein CASSTAQETQYF.

This clonotype came up once. The chain is built from TRBV12-3 or TRBV12-4 and TRBJ1-2; unclear D gene. This CDR3 is built from 14 residues. The V end was cut by 5 bases, the J end by 4 bases, with 14 bases between. CDR3 nucleotide sequence: TGTGCCAGCAGTCCGGACGAAACCTCCTATGGCTACACCTTC. This sequence encodes CASSPDETSYGYTF.

Comment on this clonotype: Its ends do not fully match the called genes, so a read error is possible. CDR3 sequence: CASNLRPQGPYEQYF. The CDR3 nucleotides read TGTGCCAGCAACTTACGACCACAGGGTCCCTACGAGCAGTACTTC. This chain links TRBV13 with TRBJ2-4; TRBD1 is a possible D gene (6 bases). The J call may be incorrect, as the DNA end agrees better with TRBJ2-7. Germline values: CDR1 PRHDT, CDR2 FYEKMQ (reference sequence). The CDR3 is 15 residues long.

This clonotype appeared a single time. This sequence joins TRBV20-1 and TRBJ1-2, with D unclear. V lost 6 bases and J 6 bases, leaving 14 bases between the germline ends. Germline CDR1 reads DFQATT; CDR2 reads SNEGSKA (reference sequence). This CDR3 region has 12 residues. CDR3 loop: CSARPGGNGYTF. CDR3 nucleotide sequence: TGCAGTGCCCGCCCCGGAGGGAATGGCTACACCTTC.

V and J are TRBV9 and TRBJ2-3; D remains unclear. CDR1 SGDLS and CDR2 YYNGEE come from the germline V gene. V was cut by 0 bases and J by 5 bases, with 10 bases left in between. This CDR3 contains 14 residues. CDR3 sequence: CASSVGWLGDTQYF. CDR3 in DNA: TGTGCCAGCAGCGTAGGCTGGTTAGGAGATACGCAGTATTTT.

This clonotype has just a few counts. The chain employs TRBV4-2 and TRBJ2-1; 10 bases are shared with TRBD2. Trimming removed 0 bases from V and 1 base from J; junction bases left unmatched: 12. This CDR3 is built from 20 residues. CDR1 is LGHNA and CDR2 is YNFKEQ in the germline V gene. The CDR3 region has the DNA TGTGCCAGCAGCCAAGACCTGGCGCCTAGCGGGGGTTTGTCCTACAATGAGCAGTTCTTC. It translates to CASSQDLAPSGGLSYNEQFF.

DNA of the CDR3: TGTGCCAGCAGGGCCGACAAGGGGGGGAACTATGGCTACACCTTC. Residues: CASRADKGGNYGYTF. The rearrangement links TRBV28 to TRBJ1-2; tentatively, D is TRBD1 (6 bases). CDR1 and CDR2 from the germline V gene are MDHEN and SYDVKM. Trimming removed 6 bases at V and 2 bases at J, with 16 bases between. The CDR3 has 15 residues.